These T cell receptor beta chains were read from a single sample in a study of cytomegalovirus exposure and HLA in healthy donors. Produced via immunoSEQ multiplex PCR; TCRdb's table is partial and in-frame only. The profile shows around 99,000 clones, 81% of them singletons. Sequencing was done on a sample of PBMCs. These receptors were taken from a woman aged 25 to 39 in good health and CMV-seronegative. The CDR3 runs from the conserved cysteine through the conserved F or W. Each record gives: clone size, V gene, J gene, D gene, CDR3 DNA, CDR3 protein. The D gene is left open where the match is weak. Not all rows give a size; the values are once, few, many and, for expanded clones, a class.

abundance: NA
v_gene: TRBV11-3
j_gene: TRBJ2-7
d_gene: NA
CDR3nt: TGTGCCAGCAGCTTCGGGAGTTCCTACGAGCAGTACTTC
CDR3aa: CASSFGSSYEQYF

abundance: NA
v_gene: TRBV5-4
j_gene: TRBJ1-2
d_gene: NA
CDR3nt: TGTGCCAGCAGCTTACAGGGTAACTATGGCTACACCTTC
CDR3aa: CASSLQGNYGYTF

abundance: NA
v_gene: TRBV18
j_gene: TRBJ2-1
d_gene: TRBD1
CDR3nt: TGTGCCAGCTCACCAGGGACAGGGACCCTCAATGAGCAGTTCTTC
CDR3aa: CASSPGTGTLNEQFF

abundance: once
v_gene: TRBV11-2
j_gene: TRBJ2-1
d_gene: TRBD2
CDR3nt: TGTGCCAGCAGCCATACTAGCGGGTGGAACAATGAGCAGTTCTTC
CDR3aa: CASSHTSGWNNEQFF

abundance: NA
v_gene: TRBV4-1
j_gene: TRBJ2-7
d_gene: NA
CDR3nt: TGCGCCAGCAGCCATTCCGGGACATCGAGCTCCTACGAGCAGTACTTC
CDR3aa: CASSHSGTSSSYEQYF

abundance: once
v_gene: TRBV5-1
j_gene: TRBJ2-2
d_gene: NA
CDR3nt: TGCGCCAGCAGCTTGGGGACAGTCGAACAGGGGAACACCGGGGAGCTGTTTTTT
CDR3aa: CASSLGTVEQGNTGELFF

abundance: few
v_gene: TRBV4-1
j_gene: TRBJ2-7
d_gene: TRBD1
CDR3nt: TGCGCCAGCAGCCAAGCCGGGACAGGGATCTACGAGCAGTACTTC
CDR3aa: CASSQAGTGIYEQYF

abundance: NA
v_gene: TRBV18
j_gene: TRBJ2-7
d_gene: NA
CDR3nt: TGTGCCAGCTCCGACATGGACTCCGGCGAGCAGTACTTC
CDR3aa: CASSDMDSGEQYF

abundance: NA
v_gene: TRBV10-3
j_gene: TRBJ1-1
d_gene: NA
CDR3nt: TGTGCCATCAGTCCGACAGAAAACACTGAAGCTTTCTTT
CDR3aa: CAISPTENTEAFF

abundance: NA
v_gene: TRBV7-9
j_gene: TRBJ2-3
d_gene: TRBD2
CDR3nt: TGTGCCAGCAGCGCCAGAGGAGCTAGCGGAAGCACAGATACGCAGTATTTT
CDR3aa: CASSARGASGSTDTQYF